What follows are 28 T cell receptor beta chains derived from one specimen sequenced in a study of stem cell transplantation in POMP-related autoinflammatory disease. TCRdb keeps only in-frame clones here, not all; method: immunoSEQ multiplex PCR. The data contain tens of thousands of clones, approximately 91% of them singletons. The sample here was CD4+ T cells from PBMCs, taken after stem cell transplantation. These receptors all stem from a human patient with POMP-related autoinflammation and immune dysregulation (PRAID). These T cells may partly come from the graft donor.

The chain uses TRBV19 and TRBJ1-2; 8 bases align to TRBD1. After removal of 5 bases from V and 0 bases from J, the junction contained 2 bases not matched to a gene. CDR1 is LNHDA and CDR2 is SQIVND in the germline V gene (reference sequence). The CDR3 sequence is 14 residues long. The CDR3 coding sequence is TGTGCCAGTAGTGACAGGGGAGCTAACTATGGCTACACCTTC. Encoded protein: CASSDRGANYGYTF.

The chain uses TRBV15 and TRBJ2-1; D ambiguous. The CDR3 is made up of 16 amino acids. V lost 0 bases, J lost 0 bases, and 9 bases lay in between. Germline V CDR1 and CDR2: LNHNV, YYDKDF (reference sequence). In DNA, the CDR3 is TGTGCCACCAGCAGAGATGCTGGAAGCTCCTACAATGAGCAGTTCTTC. The encoded protein is CATSRDAGSSYNEQFF. The whole variable domain, remainder taken from reference TRBV15 and TRBJ2-1, is DAMVIQNPRYQVTQFGKPVTLSCSQTLNHNVMYWYQQKSSQAPKLLFHYYDKDFNNEADTPDNFQSRRPNTSFCFLDIRSPGLGDTAMYLCATSRDAGSSYNEQFFGPGTRLTVL.

The V call is TRBV18, the J call TRBJ2-1, with D hard to call. The germline V and J ends were trimmed by 1 base and 0 bases, with 7 bases remaining between them. The germline V gene encodes CDR1 KGHSH and CDR2 LQKENI. The CDR3 has 15 amino acids. The CDR3 DNA is TGTGCCAGCTCACCACTAGGGCGCTCCTACAATGAGCAGTTCTTC. Amino acids: CASSPLGRSYNEQFF.

The rearrangement links TRBV10-2 to TRBJ2-2; no reliable D call. Looked up from germline, CDR1 is WSHSY and CDR2 is SAAADI. The CDR3 totals 13 residues. The ends were cut back, 6 bases at V and 0 bases at J, with 5 bases in the middle. CDR3 in amino acids: CASRDANTGELFF. Written as DNA, the CDR3 is TGCGCCAGCAGGGACGCGAACACCGGGGAGCTGTTTTTT.

The chain couples TRBV3-1 (or the pseudogene TRBV3-2) to TRBJ1-1; 8 positions agree with TRBD1. V shed 4 bases and J 6 bases; nucleotides not matched to a gene: 7. This CDR3 spans 14 amino acids. Germline V lookup: CDR1 LGHDT, CDR2 YNNKEL (reference sequence). This CDR3 reads CASSPVDRGSEAFF. The CDR3 DNA sequence: TGTGCCAGCAGCCCTGTAGACAGGGGCTCTGAAGCTTTCTTT.

This chain links TRBV6-5 with TRBJ2-5; 7 bases are shared with TRBD2. With 2 bases clipped from V and 0 bases from J, the junction kept 3 bases outside the gene matches. This CDR3 region has 15 residues. Germline V gene lookup returns CDR1 MNHEY and CDR2 SVGAGI. The CDR3 loop reads CASSYGAGDQETQYF. CDR3 nucleotide sequence: TGTGCCAGCAGTTACGGGGCGGGGGACCAAGAGACCCAGTACTTC.

J is TRBJ2-3 and V is TRBV5-8, with D perhaps being TRBD1 or TRBD2 (5 bases each). V gave up 2 bases and J gave up 6 bases, with 16 bases separating them. CDR3 length: 15 amino acids. CDR1 SGHTS and CDR2 YDEGEE come from the germline V gene. This chain's CDR3 is CASSFGDAPRDTQYF. The CDR3 DNA sequence: TGTGCCAGCAGCTTCGGGGACGCCCCCCGCGATACGCAGTATTTT.

This clone was observed a single time. The V call is TRBV5-5, the J call TRBJ1-1, with 7 bases lining up with TRBD1. CDR1 is SGHKS and CDR2 is YYEKEE in the germline V gene (reference sequence). J lost 3 bases, V lost 2 bases, and 1 base had no gene match. The CDR3 loop spans 13 amino acids. The CDR3 nucleotides read TGTGCCAGCAGCTTAACAGGGGACACTGAAGCTTTCTTT. Its translation: CASSLTGDTEAFF.

The V call is TRBV19, the J call TRBJ1-2; TRBD1 might be the D (5 bases). CDR3 length: 15 residues. Between the trimmed V and J ends, which lost 5 bases and 1 base, there was a span of 14 bases. Germline assignment: CDR1 LNHDA and CDR2 SQIVND (reference sequence). CDR3 sequence (DNA): TGTGCCAGTAGTCCTCGGGGGGGATTTAACTATGGCTACACCTTC. This gives the protein CASSPRGGFNYGYTF.

J is TRBJ2-1 and V is TRBV7-3; no reliable D call. The CDR3 consists of 14 residues. Trimming removed 1 base at V and 4 bases at J, with 8 bases between. Germline V gene data show CDR1 as SGHTA and CDR2 as FQGTGA. Here the CDR3 reads CASSLSPSYNEQFF. DNA for the CDR3: TGTGCCAGCAGCTTAAGTCCTTCGTACAATGAGCAGTTCTTC.

This sequence joins TRBV28 and TRBJ1-2, with a possible D match to TRBD1 (6 bases). CDR3 length: 15 amino acids. Per the germline V gene, CDR1 is MDHEN and CDR2 is SYDVKM. Between the trimmed V and J ends, which lost 2 bases and 5 bases, there was a span of 15 bases. The CDR3: CASSLSGGQLYGYTF. The CDR3 DNA is TGTGCCAGCAGTTTAAGCGGTGGACAGTTGTATGGCTACACCTTC.

V is TRBV24-1 and J is TRBJ2-7, with D tentatively TRBD1 (6 bases). The CDR3 contains 15 residues. The V gene's germline CDR1 is KGHDR and CDR2 SFDVKD. V lost 8 bases, J lost 3 bases, and 19 bases lay in between. This CDR3 is CATIPGTPWRYEQYF. DNA for the CDR3: TGTGCCACCATCCCCGGGACACCGTGGCGCTACGAGCAGTACTTC.

The V gene is TRBV28, the J gene TRBJ2-1, with a weak D call TRBD2 (6 bases). This CDR3 is 13 amino acids long. Trimming removed 8 bases from V and 5 bases from J, with 13 bases in between. Per germline, CDR1 MDHEN and CDR2 SYDVKM. This CDR3 reads CASGEAHHNEQFF. The CDR3 DNA follows: TGTGCCAGCGGGGAGGCCCATCACAATGAGCAGTTCTTC.

J is TRBJ2-1 and V is TRBV7-9; 11 bases map to TRBD2. This CDR3 is built from 15 residues. V gave up 4 bases and J gave up 7 bases; unmatched junction bases: 6. Germline V gene data show CDR1 as SEHNR and CDR2 as FQNEAQ (reference sequence). CDR3 DNA sequence: TGTGCCAGCAGCTATAGCGGGGGGGCTAGAAATGAGCAGTTCTTC. It codes for CASSYSGGARNEQFF.

The J gene is TRBJ2-5, the V gene TRBV29-1, with D possibly TRBD1 on 5 matching bases. Germline loops: CDR1 SQVTM, CDR2 ANQGSEA. V was cut by 3 bases and J by 3 bases, with 11 bases left in between. The length of the CDR3 is 13 residues. The CDR3 nucleotides are TGCAGCGTTGAGGACCGACAGAAAGAGACCCAGTACTTC. This translates into CSVEDRQKETQYF.

The V and J genes are TRBV6-1 and TRBJ2-5; D perhaps matches TRBD2 (6 bases). Germline V gene lookup returns CDR1 MNHNS and CDR2 SASEGT. The germline V and J ends were trimmed by 4 bases and 5 bases, with 17 bases remaining between them. The CDR3 extends over 15 amino acids. CDR3 coding DNA: TGTGCCAGCAGTGGAGCGACCTTAGGGAGGGAGACCCAGTACTTC. It translates to CASSGATLGRETQYF.

The gene calls are TRBV3-1 (or the pseudogene TRBV3-2) and TRBJ2-2; D is unclear. Deletions cut 4 bases from V and 4 bases from J, with 4 bases between. CDR1 and CDR2 from the germline V gene are LGHDT and YNNKEL (reference sequence). The CDR3 spans 12 residues. CDR3: CASSRSTGELFF. The CDR3 DNA reads TGTGCCAGCAGCCGATCCACCGGGGAGCTGTTTTTT.

This clone appeared a single time. The germline gene is not matched at one end of the junction; a read error may be the cause. This chain uses TRBV5-1 with TRBJ2-1; 14 bases align to TRBD2. This CDR3 comprises 14 residues. Germline CDR1 and CDR2: SGHRS and YFSETQ. The CDR3 nucleotides are TGCGCCAGCAGCGGGGGGACTAGCGGGAGTCTGTTGCTCTTC. Protein sequence: CASSGGTSGSLLLF. Full variable domain (remainder filled in from reference TRBV5-1 and TRBJ2-1): KAGVTQTPRYLIKTRGQQVTLSCSPISGHRSVSWYQQTPGQGLQFLFEYFSETQRNKGNFPGRFSGRQFSNSRSEMNVSTLELGDSALYLCASSGGTSGSLLLFGPGTRLTVL.

This chain joins TRBV4-1 and TRBJ2-7; 11 bases agree with TRBD2. This CDR3 region has 14 residues. Trimming cost V 0 bases and J 11 bases; bases outside gene matches: 6. Germline V gene data show CDR1 as MGHRA and CDR2 as YSYEKL. CDR3 DNA sequence: TGCGCCAGCAGCCAAGAGGAACTAGCGGGAGTTAAGTACTTC. This encodes CASSQEELAGVKYF.

The J gene is TRBJ2-1, the V gene TRBV25-1; TRBD2 matches 16 bases. Per germline, CDR1 MGHDK and CDR2 SYGVNS. After removal of 3 bases from V and 2 bases from J, the junction contained 4 bases not matched to a gene. The CDR3 totals 18 residues. CDR3 coding DNA: TGTGCCAGCAGTGACGTAGGGACTAGCGGGAGGGCCTACAATGAGCAGTTCTTC. It yields the protein CASSDVGTSGRAYNEQFF.

V gene TRBV7-9 combines with J gene TRBJ2-7; D remains unclear. CDR1 is SEHNR and CDR2 is FQNEAQ in the germline V gene (reference sequence). The CDR3 contains 12 residues. V lost 5 bases and J lost 0, with 5 bases in between. CDR3 sequence reads: CASSPSSYEQYF. In nucleotides, the CDR3 is TGTGCCAGCAGCCCGAGCTCCTACGAGCAGTACTTC.

The chain carries TRBV7-9 and TRBJ1-1; D perhaps matches TRBD1 (5 bases). CDR3 length: 15 amino acids. The ends were cut back, 9 bases at V and 5 bases at J, with 22 bases in the middle. Germline CDR1 SEHNR, CDR2 FQNEAQ (reference sequence). The CDR3 coding sequence is TGTGCCAGTATCCCTGGTTCAGGGCTGAGGACTGAAGCTTTCTTT. The encoded protein is CASIPGSGLRTEAFF.

The rearrangement uses TRBV7-8 and TRBJ2-7; TRBD1 matches at 7 bases. The CDR3 sequence is 18 residues long. V shed 2 bases and J 12 bases; nucleotides not matched to a gene: 25. The V gene's germline CDR1 is SGHVS and CDR2 FQNEAQ. CDR3 in DNA: TGTGCCAGCAGCTTAAGGGACAGAAATCCCTCAGGTTCCCCCACTCGGTACTTC. This gives the protein CASSLRDRNPSGSPTRYF.

This clone was seen a single time. This chain uses TRBV4-2 with TRBJ2-5; D is unresolved. V dropped 0 bases and J dropped 5 bases, with 16 bases sitting between them. Germline-derived CDR1 and CDR2 are LGHNA and YNFKEQ. The CDR3 extends over 16 amino acids. The DNA of the CDR3 is TGTGCCAGCAGCCAAGATAGGCTGACTCGGGTTGAGACCCAGTACTTC. This translates into CASSQDRLTRVETQYF.

This clone was seen just once. The chain couples TRBV7-3 to TRBJ2-3; D gene unclear. The length of the CDR3 is 13 residues. CDR1 and CDR2 from the germline V gene are SGHTA and FQGTGA. The ends were cut back, 5 bases at V and 5 bases at J, with 11 bases in the middle. This CDR3 is CASSPGPVDTQYF. The CDR3 region has the DNA TGTGCCAGCAGCCCCGGGCCAGTAGATACGCAGTATTTT.

This sequence joins TRBV2 and TRBJ2-3; maybe TRBD1 (6 bases). Trimming stripped 6 bases from V and 3 bases from J, with 10 bases between. The CDR3 runs 13 residues. Per germline, CDR1 SNHLY and CDR2 FYNNEI. CDR3 in amino acids: CASSSDRTDTQYF. DNA for the CDR3: TGTGCCAGCAGCTCGGACAGAACAGATACGCAGTATTTT. The entire variable domain, with the rest obtained from reference TRBV2 and TRBJ2-3, is as follows: EPEVTQTPSHQVTQMGQEVILRCVPISNHLYFYWYRQILGQKVEFLVSFYNNEISEKSEIFDDQFSVERPDGSNFTLKIRSTKLEDSAMYFCASSSDRTDTQYFGPGTRLTVL.

The J gene is TRBJ2-3, the V gene TRBV7-9; 11 nucleotides align to TRBD2. The CDR3 has 15 residues. The V gene end was trimmed by 6 bases and the J gene end by 2 bases; junction bases not matched to a gene: 4. Per the germline V gene, CDR1 is SEHNR and CDR2 is FQNEAQ (reference sequence). The CDR3 DNA reads as TGTGCCAGCAGTTATAGCGGGGGGGTCACAGATACGCAGTATTTT. It encodes CASSYSGGVTDTQYF.

The rearrangement joins TRBV6-2 or TRBV6-3 to TRBJ2-5; D is unclear. The germline CDR1 and CDR2 sequences are MNHEY and SVGEGT. V was clipped by 2 bases and J by 4 bases, with 2 bases between them. The CDR3 runs to 11 residues. The CDR3 sequence: CASSYGETQYF. Here the CDR3 DNA reads TGTGCCAGCAGTTACGGAGAGACCCAGTACTTC.